This T cell receptor beta chain was documented in a study of T cell repertoires in cytomegalovirus infection. Trimming took off 3 bases at V and 1 base at J, with 13 bases between the two ends. The CDR3 totals 16 residues. Per germline, CDR1 SGHTA and CDR2 FQGNSA. Worth noting for this clonotype: Its specificity is not known.

TCRdb re-derived calls from the reads in MiXCR, one entry per CDR3 protein. The sample lists approximately 770,000 distinct CDR3 sequences; roughly 28% were seen once. The input for sequencing was cultured CD8+ T cells from PBMCs, taken from culture after CMV antigen stimulation. The chain joins TRBV7-2 to TRBJ1-5, with a weak D call TRBD1 (5 bases). The clonotype was recovered from a human donor in good health (CMV status not recorded). Some clones in this sample may be carry-over from other donors' samples. The CDR3 nucleotides are TGTGCCAGCAGCTTTCGACAGAAGGGGAGCAATCAGCCCCAGCATTTT. Residues: CASSFRQKGSNQPQHF.